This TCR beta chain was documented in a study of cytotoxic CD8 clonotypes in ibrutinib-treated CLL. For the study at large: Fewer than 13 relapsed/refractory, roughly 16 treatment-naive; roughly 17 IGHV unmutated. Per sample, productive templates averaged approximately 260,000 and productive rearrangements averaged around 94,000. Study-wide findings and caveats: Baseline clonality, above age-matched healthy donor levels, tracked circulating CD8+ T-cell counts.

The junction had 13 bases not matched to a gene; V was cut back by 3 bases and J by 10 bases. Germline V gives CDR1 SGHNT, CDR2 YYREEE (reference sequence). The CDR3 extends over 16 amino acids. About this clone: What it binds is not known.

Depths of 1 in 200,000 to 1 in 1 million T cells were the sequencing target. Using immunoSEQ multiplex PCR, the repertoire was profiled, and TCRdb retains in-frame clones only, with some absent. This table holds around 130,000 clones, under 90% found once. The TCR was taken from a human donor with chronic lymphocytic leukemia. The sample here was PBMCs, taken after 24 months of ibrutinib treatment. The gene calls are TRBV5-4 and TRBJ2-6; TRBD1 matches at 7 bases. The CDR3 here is CASSSRLTGSENVLTF. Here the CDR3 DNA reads TGTGCCAGCAGCTCTAGATTGACAGGGTCGGAAAACGTCCTGACTTTC.